These 8 T cell receptor beta chains were sequenced from one sample in a study of blood T cell repertoires in COVID-19. Clones were sequenced by immunoSEQ multiplex PCR, and TCRdb holds only the in-frame ones, with some missing. The sample contains 120,000 or so clones, about nine tenths of which appear only once. Specimen: peripheral blood. The receptor source for this set is a man in his forties or fifties with active COVID-19.

The V call is TRBV5-1, the J call TRBJ1-5, with 7 bases lining up with TRBD1. Germline loops: CDR1 SGHRS, CDR2 YFSETQ. The CDR3 loop spans 15 amino acids. V was clipped by 3 bases and J by 6 bases; unmatched bases: 9. CDR3 region: CASSSDGGGGQPQHF. The CDR3 coding sequence is TGCGCCAGCAGCTCGGACGGAGGGGGCGGTCAGCCCCAGCATTTT.

This clone was observed a single time. V is TRBV18 and J is TRBJ2-7; 11 bases are shared with TRBD1. Germline assignment: CDR1 KGHSH and CDR2 LQKENI. Trimming removed 1 base from V and 7 bases from J; junction bases left unmatched: 3. This CDR3 is 14 amino acids long. DNA for the CDR3: TGTGCCAGCTCACCACGGGACAGGGGGGGAGAGCAGTACTTC. Translating it yields CASSPRDRGGEQYF.

V gene TRBV29-1 combines with J gene TRBJ1-3, with 10 bases identical to TRBD1. The CDR3 spans 13 residues. Trimming at V came to 7 bases and at J to 4 bases, leaving 4 bases not matched to a gene. Germline CDR1 SQVTM, CDR2 ANQGSEA. The CDR3 here is CSGGTGVGNTIYF. The CDR3, as DNA: TGCAGCGGCGGGACAGGGGTAGGAAACACCATATATTTT.

J is TRBJ2-3 and V is TRBV11-3; 14 bases map to TRBD2. CDR1 is SGHNT, CDR2 YENEEA, per germline. With 5 bases clipped from V and 2 bases from J, the junction kept 6 bases outside the gene matches. The CDR3 runs to 17 residues. As DNA, the CDR3 is TGTGCCAGCAGCCGACTAGCGGGAGGGCCTATCACAGATACGCAGTATTTT. Protein: CASSRLAGGPITDTQYF.

This clone is a singleton in its sample. The rearrangement joins TRBV2 to TRBJ2-5, with 7 bases identical to TRBD2. The V gene's germline CDR1 is SNHLY and CDR2 FYNNEI. The ends lost 3 bases at V and 2 bases at J; junction bases unmatched: 3. This CDR3 has 14 residues. In DNA form, the CDR3 reads TGTGCCAGCAGTGATATGGGGGGGCAAGAGACCCAGTACTTC. Protein product: CASSDMGGQETQYF.

The chain joins TRBV5-4 to TRBJ2-1; TRBD1 agrees at 12 bases. CDR3 length: 19 amino acids. V dropped 1 base and J dropped 1; count of bases not matched to a gene: 9. Per the germline V gene, CDR1 is SGHNT and CDR2 is YYREEE (reference sequence). In DNA, the CDR3 is TGTGCCAGCAGCTTGCCGGGACAGGGGGCTGGGATTTCCTACAATGAGCAGTTCTTC. It specifies CASSLPGQGAGISYNEQFF.

The rearrangement joins TRBV27 to TRBJ1-5, with D possibly matching TRBD1 (6 bases). CDR1 is MNHEY and CDR2 is SMNVEV in the germline V gene (reference sequence). Trimming stripped 5 bases from V and 4 bases from J, with 15 bases between. The CDR3 totals 15 residues. The CDR3 loop is CASSAATGLNQPQHF. DNA of the CDR3: TGTGCCAGCAGTGCCGCGACAGGTCTAAATCAGCCCCAGCATTTT.

The J gene is TRBJ1-1, the V gene TRBV29-1; 7 bases align to TRBD1. In germline, CDR1 is SQVTM, CDR2 ANQGSEA. V dropped 6 bases and J dropped 11; count of bases not matched to a gene: 12. This CDR3 has 12 amino acids. CDR3 residues: CSVRDSQLGAFF. In DNA form, the CDR3 reads TGCAGCGTCCGGGACAGCCAATTGGGGGCTTTCTTT. Supplemented by reference TRBV29-1 and TRBJ1-1, the full variable domain reads SAVISQKPSRDICQRGTSLTIQCQVDSQVTMMFWYRQQPGQSLTLIATANQGSEATYESGFVIDKFPISRPNLTFSTLTVSNMSPEDSSIYLCSVRDSQLGAFFGQGTRLTVV.